This is a list of T cell receptor beta chains from one sample in a study of response to subunit inactivated influenza vaccine. TCRdb reprocessed the RT-PCR reads via MiXCR and lists one record per CDR3 protein. The repertoire consists of 500,000 to 600,000 distinct CDR3 sequences, with about 15% occurring once and the leading ten covering 3%. The starting material was CD4+ T cells sorted from PBMCs, obtained around 25 months after vaccination. The receptors derive from a man between 45 and 75 years old who received an inactivated influenza vaccine. The CDR3 runs from the conserved cysteine through the conserved F or W. Fields, in order: CDR3 DNA, CDR3 protein, D gene, V gene, clone size, J gene. A D gene is named only where the DNA matches it firmly. The listing skips clone size in some rows; elsewhere it reads once, few, many or a size class.

cdr3_nt: TGCGCCAGCAGCAACGGAGGGACAGGGGGTTACAATGAGCAGTTCTTC
cdr3_aa: CASSNGGTGGYNEQFF
d_call: TRBD1
v_call: TRBV5-1
clone_size: .
j_call: TRBJ2-1

cdr3_nt: TGTGCCAGCAGCTTAGCCGCCGTTACAGATACGCAGTATTTT
cdr3_aa: CASSLAAVTDTQYF
d_call: .
v_call: TRBV7-9
clone_size: few
j_call: TRBJ2-3

cdr3_nt: TGTGCCAGCAGTGATTTACCGGTAAGCTCCTACAATGAGCAGTTCTTC
cdr3_aa: CASSDLPVSSYNEQFF
d_call: .
v_call: TRBV2
clone_size: .
j_call: TRBJ2-1

cdr3_nt: TGTGCCAGCAGTTATCGCGGGGTATCCTACCAAGAGACCCAGTACTTC
cdr3_aa: CASSYRGVSYQETQYF
d_call: .
v_call: TRBV7-6
clone_size: .
j_call: TRBJ2-5

cdr3_nt: TGTGCCAGCAGCCAGGGAGGCGGTCGGGAGCTGTTTTTT
cdr3_aa: CASSQGGGRELFF
d_call: .
v_call: TRBV14
clone_size: few
j_call: TRBJ2-2

cdr3_nt: TGTGCCAGCCTGGGACTAGCGGGAGGATGGGAGCAGTTCTTC
cdr3_aa: CASLGLAGGWEQFF
d_call: TRBD2
v_call: TRBV28
clone_size: many
j_call: TRBJ2-1

cdr3_nt: TGTGCCAGCAGCAAACCCCGTTTCGGCCTGAGTAGCACAGATACGCAGTATTTT
cdr3_aa: CASSKPRFGLSSTDTQYF
d_call: .
v_call: TRBV21-1
clone_size: .
j_call: TRBJ2-3

cdr3_nt: TGCAGTGCTAGAGATCCGGACAGTTACTATAATTCACCCCTCCACTTT
cdr3_aa: CSARDPDSYYNSPLHF
d_call: .
v_call: TRBV20-1
clone_size: many
j_call: TRBJ1-6

cdr3_nt: TGCAGCGTTCGGACAGGGACCTCCACCGGGGAGCTGTTTTTT
cdr3_aa: CSVRTGTSTGELFF
d_call: TRBD1
v_call: TRBV29-1
clone_size: .
j_call: TRBJ2-2

cdr3_nt: TGTGCCAGCAGCCAAGATCTAGCGGGAGGCTTCTACGAGCAGTACTTC
cdr3_aa: CASSQDLAGGFYEQYF
d_call: TRBD2
v_call: TRBV4-2
clone_size: .
j_call: TRBJ2-7

cdr3_nt: TGCGCCACCATCCCCTTAGCGGGGGCCCACGAGCAGTACTTC
cdr3_aa: CATIPLAGAHEQYF
d_call: TRBD2
v_call: TRBV23-1
clone_size: .
j_call: TRBJ2-7

cdr3_nt: TGTGCCAGCAGGGACAAGGGAAATAGCAATCAGCCCCAGCATTTT
cdr3_aa: CASRDKGNSNQPQHF
d_call: .
v_call: TRBV6-1
clone_size: .
j_call: TRBJ1-5

cdr3_nt: TGCAGTGCTAGCGGGAGTCCCGAAAGGAGCACCGGGGAGCTGTTTTTT
cdr3_aa: CSASGSPERSTGELFF
d_call: .
v_call: TRBV20-1
clone_size: many
j_call: TRBJ2-2

cdr3_nt: TGCAGTGCTAGTAGGACTAGCGGGAGTATGGCCTACGAGCAGTACTTC
cdr3_aa: CSASRTSGSMAYEQYF
d_call: TRBD2
v_call: TRBV20-1
clone_size: .
j_call: TRBJ2-7

cdr3_nt: TGTGCCAGCAGCTTAGCGGGGACAGGGTTGAACAATGAGCAGTTCTTC
cdr3_aa: CASSLAGTGLNNEQFF
d_call: TRBD1
v_call: TRBV7-6
clone_size: .
j_call: TRBJ2-1

cdr3_nt: TGTGCCAGCAGCTCGAGACGCAACCGGGACAGGGAAAGCCGATCCTACGAGCAGTACTTC
cdr3_aa: CASSSRRNRDRESRSYEQYF
d_call: TRBD1
v_call: TRBV11-2
clone_size: .
j_call: TRBJ2-7

cdr3_nt: TGTGCCAGCAGTAGCGTCGACCGGAGTACTGAAGCTTTCTTT
cdr3_aa: CASSSVDRSTEAFF
d_call: .
v_call: TRBV7-9
clone_size: few
j_call: TRBJ1-1

cdr3_nt: TGTGCCAGCAGTTACTCGCGGAACACAGATACGCAGTATTTT
cdr3_aa: CASSYSRNTDTQYF
d_call: .
v_call: TRBV6-5
clone_size: few
j_call: TRBJ2-3

cdr3_nt: TGTGCCAGCAGCCGACGCGGAGAGGGACCCAATCAAGAGACCCAGTACTTC
cdr3_aa: CASSRRGEGPNQETQYF
d_call: .
v_call: TRBV21-1
clone_size: .
j_call: TRBJ2-5

cdr3_nt: TGCAGTGCTAGGGCTGGCGCCTCCACAGATACGCAGTATTTT
cdr3_aa: CSARAGASTDTQYF
d_call: .
v_call: TRBV20-1
clone_size: few
j_call: TRBJ2-3

cdr3_nt: TGCAGTGCTAGGCCGTCTGGAGAAAAACTGTTTTTT
cdr3_aa: CSARPSGEKLFF
d_call: .
v_call: TRBV20-1
clone_size: few
j_call: TRBJ1-4

cdr3_nt: TGCAGTGCTAGAGGGCTAGCGGGAGGGGGCGGCAATGAGCAGTTCTTC
cdr3_aa: CSARGLAGGGGNEQFF
d_call: TRBD2
v_call: TRBV20-1
clone_size: many
j_call: TRBJ2-1

cdr3_nt: TGTGCCAGCGGACAGACAGGGATTTCTGAAGCTTTCTTT
cdr3_aa: CASGQTGISEAFF
d_call: TRBD1
v_call: TRBV18
clone_size: few
j_call: TRBJ1-1

cdr3_nt: TGCGCCAGCAGCCTAAATATTCAAGAGACCCAGTACTTC
cdr3_aa: CASSLNIQETQYF
d_call: .
v_call: TRBV5-1
clone_size: .
j_call: TRBJ2-5

cdr3_nt: TGTGCCAGCAGCCGAAGCGGGATTGGAGAGACCCAGTACTTC
cdr3_aa: CASSRSGIGETQYF
d_call: TRBD2
v_call: TRBV7-2
clone_size: .
j_call: TRBJ2-5

cdr3_nt: TGTGCCAGCAGGCGGACGGAGGACGCCTCCGAGCAGTACTTC
cdr3_aa: CASRRTEDASEQYF
d_call: .
v_call: TRBV6-2/TRBV6-3
clone_size: many
j_call: TRBJ2-7

cdr3_nt: TGCAGTGCTAGTACCCAGGGCCGGGGCTACACCTTC
cdr3_aa: CSASTQGRGYTF
d_call: .
v_call: TRBV20-1
clone_size: .
j_call: TRBJ1-2

cdr3_nt: TGCAGTGCTCGTCACCTGCGGCTAAGCGGTATTAGAAATGAGCAGTTCTTC
cdr3_aa: CSARHLRLSGIRNEQFF
d_call: .
v_call: TRBV20-1
clone_size: many
j_call: TRBJ2-1

cdr3_nt: TGCAGTGCTAGAGTGGGGACTAGCGGGAGGGGGATAAACATTCAGTACTTC
cdr3_aa: CSARVGTSGRGINIQYF
d_call: TRBD2
v_call: TRBV20-1
clone_size: .
j_call: TRBJ2-4

cdr3_nt: TGCAGTGCTAGAGAGGACAGTAGCAATCAGCCCCAGCATTTT
cdr3_aa: CSAREDSSNQPQHF
d_call: .
v_call: TRBV20-1
clone_size: many
j_call: TRBJ1-5

cdr3_nt: TGTGCCACCAGTGATGTGGGACCGATCCCCGATACGCAGTATTTT
cdr3_aa: CATSDVGPIPDTQYF
d_call: .
v_call: TRBV24-1
clone_size: few
j_call: TRBJ2-3

cdr3_nt: TGCGCCAGCAGCCTCGCGGGGGGACTAGCGGGGCCCGGGGAGCTGTTTTTT
cdr3_aa: CASSLAGGLAGPGELFF
d_call: TRBD2
v_call: TRBV5-1
clone_size: few
j_call: TRBJ2-2

cdr3_nt: TGTGCCAGCAGTACGGGGGGCGCGGAGGAAAAACTGTTTTTT
cdr3_aa: CASSTGGAEEKLFF
d_call: .
v_call: TRBV28
clone_size: few
j_call: TRBJ1-4

cdr3_nt: TGTGCTAGCAGCTCGGGACTAGCGGGGCTCACAGATACGCAGTATTTT
cdr3_aa: CASSSGLAGLTDTQYF
d_call: TRBD2
v_call: TRBV7-7
clone_size: .
j_call: TRBJ2-3

cdr3_nt: TGCAGTGCTAGGTCCGACACCGGGGAGCTGTTTTTT
cdr3_aa: CSARSDTGELFF
d_call: .
v_call: TRBV20-1
clone_size: .
j_call: TRBJ2-2

cdr3_nt: TGTGCCAGCAGCTTGGACCCCGTAACAGGGGGCGTCCCCTCGCGGTTCTTC
cdr3_aa: CASSLDPVTGGVPSRFF
d_call: TRBD1
v_call: TRBV5-5
clone_size: .
j_call: TRBJ2-1

cdr3_nt: TGCAGTGCTAGGGGTAGCGGGGGGGCCTCCTACAATGAGCAGTTCTTC
cdr3_aa: CSARGSGGASYNEQFF
d_call: TRBD2
v_call: TRBV20-1
clone_size: few
j_call: TRBJ2-1

cdr3_nt: TGTGCCAGCAGTCCATGGGGGGCCCTCCACTTT
cdr3_aa: CASSPWGALHF
d_call: .
v_call: TRBV28
clone_size: few
j_call: TRBJ1-6

cdr3_nt: TGTGCCAGCAGCCCGAAAACTAGCGGGAGAATAAATGAGCAGTTCTTC
cdr3_aa: CASSPKTSGRINEQFF
d_call: TRBD2
v_call: TRBV7-7
clone_size: .
j_call: TRBJ2-1

cdr3_nt: TGCGCCAGCCTTGAAGCACCTCAGGGTGAAGCTTTCTTT
cdr3_aa: CASLEAPQGEAFF
d_call: .
v_call: TRBV5-1
clone_size: few
j_call: TRBJ1-1

cdr3_nt: TGTGCCAGCAGCCCGACCAGACAGGGTATCACTGAAGCTTTCTTT
cdr3_aa: CASSPTRQGITEAFF
d_call: TRBD1
v_call: TRBV6-1
clone_size: few
j_call: TRBJ1-1

cdr3_nt: TGTGCCAGCAGCCAACCGGGACAGGGGAACACTGAAGCTTTCTTT
cdr3_aa: CASSQPGQGNTEAFF
d_call: TRBD1
v_call: TRBV3-1
clone_size: .
j_call: TRBJ1-1